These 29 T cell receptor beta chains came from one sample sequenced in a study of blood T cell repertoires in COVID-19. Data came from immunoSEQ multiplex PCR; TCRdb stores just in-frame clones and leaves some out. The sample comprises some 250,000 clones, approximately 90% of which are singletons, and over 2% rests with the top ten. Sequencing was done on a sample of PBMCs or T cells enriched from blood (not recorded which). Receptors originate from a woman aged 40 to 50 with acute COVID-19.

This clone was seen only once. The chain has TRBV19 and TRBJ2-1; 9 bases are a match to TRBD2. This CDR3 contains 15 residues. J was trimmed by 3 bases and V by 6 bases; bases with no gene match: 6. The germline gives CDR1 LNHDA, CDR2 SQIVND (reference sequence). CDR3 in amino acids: CASSNSGSRYNEQFF. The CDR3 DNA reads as TGTGCCAGTAGCAATAGCGGGAGTCGCTACAATGAGCAGTTCTTC.

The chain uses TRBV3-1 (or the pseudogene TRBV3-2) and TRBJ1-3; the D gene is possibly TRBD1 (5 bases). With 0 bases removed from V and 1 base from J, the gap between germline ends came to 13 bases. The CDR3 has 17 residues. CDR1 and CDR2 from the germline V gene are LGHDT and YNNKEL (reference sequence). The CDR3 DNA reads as TGTGCCAGCAGCCAAGATAGGCTGCAGGGTTCTGGAAACACCATATATTTT. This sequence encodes CASSQDRLQGSGNTIYF.

CDR3 DNA sequence: TGTGCCAGCAGTGAGACGGGACACTTCCTCACCGGGGAGCTGTTTTTT. As protein: CASSETGHFLTGELFF. This sequence joins TRBV9 and TRBJ2-2; D might be TRBD1 (6 bases). Germline CDR1 and CDR2: SGDLS and YYNGEE. Trimming took 5 bases from V and 4 from J, leaving 18 bases between them. The CDR3 covers 16 residues.

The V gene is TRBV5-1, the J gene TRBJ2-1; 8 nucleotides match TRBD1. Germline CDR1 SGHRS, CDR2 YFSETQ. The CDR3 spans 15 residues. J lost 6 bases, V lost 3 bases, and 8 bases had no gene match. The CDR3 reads CASSYLSTGGNEQFF. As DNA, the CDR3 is TGCGCCAGCAGCTACCTCAGCACAGGGGGCAATGAGCAGTTCTTC.

The CDR3 loop reads CASRSPQGNNQPQHF. DNA for the CDR3: TGTGCCAGTAGAAGCCCACAGGGAAACAATCAGCCCCAGCATTTT. This chain joins TRBV19 and TRBJ1-5, with D possibly matching TRBD1 (6 bases). The V end lost 6 bases, the J end lost 3 bases, and 15 bases lay between the germline ends. The CDR3 is 15 amino acids. Germline V gene lookup returns CDR1 LNHDA and CDR2 SQIVND (reference sequence).

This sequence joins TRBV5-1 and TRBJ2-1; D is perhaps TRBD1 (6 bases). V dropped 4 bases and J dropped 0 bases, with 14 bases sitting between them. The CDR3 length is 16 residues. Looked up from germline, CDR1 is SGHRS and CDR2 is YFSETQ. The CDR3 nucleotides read TGCGCCAGCAGCAGGCTGACAGGAATCTCCTACAATGAGCAGTTCTTC. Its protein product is CASSRLTGISYNEQFF.

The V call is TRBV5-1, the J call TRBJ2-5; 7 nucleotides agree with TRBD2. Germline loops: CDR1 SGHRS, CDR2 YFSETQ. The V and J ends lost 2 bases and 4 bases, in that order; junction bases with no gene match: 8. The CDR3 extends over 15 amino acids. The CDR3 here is CASSFTSSGSETQYF. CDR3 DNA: TGCGCCAGCAGCTTTACTAGTAGCGGGTCAGAGACCCAGTACTTC.

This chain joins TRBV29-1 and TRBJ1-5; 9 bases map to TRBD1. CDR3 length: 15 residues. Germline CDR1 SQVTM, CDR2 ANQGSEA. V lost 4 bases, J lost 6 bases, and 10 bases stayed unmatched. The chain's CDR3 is CSVGGTGPGGQPQHF. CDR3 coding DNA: TGCAGCGTTGGGGGGACAGGGCCGGGTGGTCAGCCCCAGCATTTT.

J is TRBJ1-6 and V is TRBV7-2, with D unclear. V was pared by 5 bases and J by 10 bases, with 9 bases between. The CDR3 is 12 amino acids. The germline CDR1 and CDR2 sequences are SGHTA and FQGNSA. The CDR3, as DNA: TGTGCCAGCAGCCGGACGGGATCACCCCTCCACTTT. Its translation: CASSRTGSPLHF.

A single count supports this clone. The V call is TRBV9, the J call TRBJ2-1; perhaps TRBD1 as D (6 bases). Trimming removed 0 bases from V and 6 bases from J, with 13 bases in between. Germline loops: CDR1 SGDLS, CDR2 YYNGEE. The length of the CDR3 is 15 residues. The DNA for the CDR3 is TGTGCCAGCAGCGTAGCGGACAGTTTACTCAATGAGCAGTTCTTC. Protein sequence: CASSVADSLLNEQFF.

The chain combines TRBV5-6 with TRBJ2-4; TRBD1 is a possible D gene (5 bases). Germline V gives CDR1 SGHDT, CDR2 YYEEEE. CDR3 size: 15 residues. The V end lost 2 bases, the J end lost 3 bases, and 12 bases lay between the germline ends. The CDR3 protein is CASSLSRDSKNIQYF. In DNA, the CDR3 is TGTGCCAGCAGCTTAAGTCGAGACAGCAAAAACATTCAGTACTTC.

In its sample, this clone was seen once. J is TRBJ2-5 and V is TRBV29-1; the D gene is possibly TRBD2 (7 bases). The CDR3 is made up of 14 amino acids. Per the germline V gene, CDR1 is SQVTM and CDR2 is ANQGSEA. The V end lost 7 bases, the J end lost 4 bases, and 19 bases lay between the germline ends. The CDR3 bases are TGCAGCGCGAGGGGGGGCGAGGGGAGAGAGACCCAGTACTTC. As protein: CSARGGEGRETQYF.

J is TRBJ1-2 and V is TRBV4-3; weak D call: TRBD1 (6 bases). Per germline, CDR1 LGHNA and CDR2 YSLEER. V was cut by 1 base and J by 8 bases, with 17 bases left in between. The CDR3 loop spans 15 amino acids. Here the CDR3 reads CASSQAAGTSRGYTF. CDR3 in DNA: TGCGCCAGCAGCCAAGCTGCCGGGACAAGTAGGGGCTACACCTTC.

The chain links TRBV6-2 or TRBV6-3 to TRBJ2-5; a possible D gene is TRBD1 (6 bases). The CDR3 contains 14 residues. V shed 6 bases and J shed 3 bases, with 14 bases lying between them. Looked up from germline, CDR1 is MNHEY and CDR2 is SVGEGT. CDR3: CASSPTGMEETQYF. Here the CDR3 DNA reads TGTGCCAGCAGCCCCACAGGGATGGAAGAGACCCAGTACTTC.

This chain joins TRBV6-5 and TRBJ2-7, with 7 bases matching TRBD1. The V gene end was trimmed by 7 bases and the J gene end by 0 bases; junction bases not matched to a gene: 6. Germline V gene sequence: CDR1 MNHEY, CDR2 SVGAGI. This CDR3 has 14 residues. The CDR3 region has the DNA TGTGCCAGCACCAGCCGGACAGGCTCCTACGAGCAGTACTTC. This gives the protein CASTSRTGSYEQYF.

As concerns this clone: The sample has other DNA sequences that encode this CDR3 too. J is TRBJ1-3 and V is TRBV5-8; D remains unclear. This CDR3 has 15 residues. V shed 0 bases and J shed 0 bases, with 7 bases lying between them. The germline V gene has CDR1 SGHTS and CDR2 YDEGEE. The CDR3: CASSLVVGSGNTIYF. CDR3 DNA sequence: TGTGCCAGCAGCTTGGTCGTCGGCTCTGGAAACACCATATATTTT.

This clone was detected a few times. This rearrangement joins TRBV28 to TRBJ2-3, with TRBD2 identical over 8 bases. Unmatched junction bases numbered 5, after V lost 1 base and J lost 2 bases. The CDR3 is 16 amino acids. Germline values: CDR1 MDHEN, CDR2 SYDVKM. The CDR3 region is CASSLLDGGVTDTQYF. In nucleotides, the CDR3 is TGTGCCAGCAGTTTATTAGACGGGGGGGTCACAGATACGCAGTATTTT.

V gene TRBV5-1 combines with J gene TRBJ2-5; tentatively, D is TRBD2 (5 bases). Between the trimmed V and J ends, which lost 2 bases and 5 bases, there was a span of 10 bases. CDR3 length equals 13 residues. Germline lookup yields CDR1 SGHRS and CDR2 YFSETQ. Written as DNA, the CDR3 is TGCGCCAGCAGCTTACTAGGGTTTGAGACCCAGTACTTC. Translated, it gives CASSLLGFETQYF.

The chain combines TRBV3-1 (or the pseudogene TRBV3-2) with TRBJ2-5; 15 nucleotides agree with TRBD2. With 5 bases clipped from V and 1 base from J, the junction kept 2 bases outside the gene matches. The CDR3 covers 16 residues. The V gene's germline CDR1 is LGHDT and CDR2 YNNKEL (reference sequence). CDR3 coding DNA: TGTGCCAGCAGCTTGGGACTAGCGGGGGGCCAAGAGACCCAGTACTTC. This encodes CASSLGLAGGQETQYF.

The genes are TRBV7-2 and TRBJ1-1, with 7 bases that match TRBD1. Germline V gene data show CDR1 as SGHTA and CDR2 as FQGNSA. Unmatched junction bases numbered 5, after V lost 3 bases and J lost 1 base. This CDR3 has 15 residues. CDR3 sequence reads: CASSFTHRGNTEAFF. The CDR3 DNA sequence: TGTGCCAGCAGCTTCACTCACAGGGGGAACACTGAAGCTTTCTTT. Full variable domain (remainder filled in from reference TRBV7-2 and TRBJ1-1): GAGVSQSPSNKVTEKGKDVELRCDPISGHTALYWYRQSLGQGLEFLIYFQGNSAPDKSGLPSDRFSAERTGGSVSTLTIQRTQQEDSAVYLCASSFTHRGNTEAFFGQGTRLTVV.

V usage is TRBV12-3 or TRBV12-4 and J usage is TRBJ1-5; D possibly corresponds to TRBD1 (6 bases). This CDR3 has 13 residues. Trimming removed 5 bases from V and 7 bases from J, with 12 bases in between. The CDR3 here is CASSEQGRQPQHF. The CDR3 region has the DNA TGTGCCAGCAGTGAACAGGGTAGGCAGCCCCAGCATTTT.

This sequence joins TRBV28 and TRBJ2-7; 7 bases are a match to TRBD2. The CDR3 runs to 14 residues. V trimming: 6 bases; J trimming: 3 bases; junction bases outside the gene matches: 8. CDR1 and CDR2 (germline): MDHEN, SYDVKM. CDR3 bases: TGTGCCAGCAGGTGGGGGGGTGCAAACTACGAGCAGTACTTC. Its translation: CASRWGGANYEQYF.

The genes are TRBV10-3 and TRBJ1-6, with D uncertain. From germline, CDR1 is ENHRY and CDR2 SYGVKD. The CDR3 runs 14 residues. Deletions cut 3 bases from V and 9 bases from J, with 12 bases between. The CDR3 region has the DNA TGTGCCATCAGTGAATTTGGACTGGGTTCACCCCTCCACTTT. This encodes CAISEFGLGSPLHF.

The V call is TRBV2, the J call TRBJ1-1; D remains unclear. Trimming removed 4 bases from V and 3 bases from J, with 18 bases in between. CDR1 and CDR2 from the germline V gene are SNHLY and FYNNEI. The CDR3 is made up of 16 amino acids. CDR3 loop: CASSVVPPPRYTEAFF. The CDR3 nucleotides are TGTGCCAGCAGTGTCGTCCCGCCCCCACGGTACACTGAAGCTTTCTTT.

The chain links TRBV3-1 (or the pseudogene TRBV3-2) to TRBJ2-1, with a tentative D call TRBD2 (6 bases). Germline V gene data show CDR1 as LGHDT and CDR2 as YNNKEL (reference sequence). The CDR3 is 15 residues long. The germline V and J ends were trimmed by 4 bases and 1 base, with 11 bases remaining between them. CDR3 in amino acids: CASSPGLQSYNEQFF. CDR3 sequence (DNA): TGTGCCAGCAGCCCGGGACTCCAATCCTACAATGAGCAGTTCTTC.

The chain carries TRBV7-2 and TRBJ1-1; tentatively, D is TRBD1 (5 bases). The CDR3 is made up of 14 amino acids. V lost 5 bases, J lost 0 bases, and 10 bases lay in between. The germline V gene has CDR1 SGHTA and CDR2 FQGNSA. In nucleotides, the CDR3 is TGTGCCAGCAGCGTACGACAGATGAACACTGAAGCTTTCTTT. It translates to CASSVRQMNTEAFF.

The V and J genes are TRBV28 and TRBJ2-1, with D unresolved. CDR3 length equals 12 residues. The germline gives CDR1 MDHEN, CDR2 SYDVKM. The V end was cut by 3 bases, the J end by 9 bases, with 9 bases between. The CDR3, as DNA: TGTGCCAGCAGTTTTGTAGTTGGTGAGCAGTTCTTC. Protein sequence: CASSFVVGEQFF.

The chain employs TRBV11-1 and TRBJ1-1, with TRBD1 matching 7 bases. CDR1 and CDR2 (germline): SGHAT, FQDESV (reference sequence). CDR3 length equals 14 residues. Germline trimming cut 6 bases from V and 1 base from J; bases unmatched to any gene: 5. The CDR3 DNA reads TGTGCCAGCAGGGATAACAGGGGGAACACTGAAGCTTTCTTT. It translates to CASRDNRGNTEAFF.

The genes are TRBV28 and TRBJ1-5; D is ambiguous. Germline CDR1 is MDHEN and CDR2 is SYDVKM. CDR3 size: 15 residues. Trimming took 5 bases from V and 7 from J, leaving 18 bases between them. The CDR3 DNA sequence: TGTGCCAGCAGTACACCAGGAGGGAATGAACAGCCCCAGCATTTT. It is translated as CASSTPGGNEQPQHF.